This TCR beta chain came from a study of blood T cells in healthy people across ages. Whole-study results and caveats: Both higher diversity and more naive CD4+ cells marked long-lived donors when set against aged donors.

A word on this clonotype: What it binds is unknown.

V was shortened by 0 bases and J by 5 bases, with 10 bases between the two germline ends. Germline CDR1 and CDR2: LNHNV and YYDKDF (reference sequence). This CDR3 has 14 residues. Peripheral blood, roughly 9.1 milliliters per donor, was collected. With a J-beta primer mix and a sample-barcoded 5' primer, a second PCR ran roughly 6 to 12 cycles. Tags on each cDNA molecule came from a template-switch adaptor with 12 random nucleotides. MiXCR was run by TCRdb on the 5' RACE reads, yielding one entry per CDR3 protein. The sample carries roughly 800,000 distinct CDR3 sequences, around a quarter recorded once. The same data also contributed to another study, on T cells of mothers and their children.

The chain carries TRBV15 and TRBJ1-2; tentative D call: TRBD1 (5 bases). This receptor was identified in a boy younger than 18 in good health. The specimen was blood. The CDR3 sequence: CATSRDAGRYGYTF. CDR3 nucleotides: TGTGCCACCAGCAGAGATGCAGGGAGGTATGGCTACACCTTC.